This T cell receptor beta chain was captured by sequencing in a study of T-cell reconstitution after alpha-beta-depleted transplantation in children. Unique molecular identifiers were used in preparing the TCRbeta library. TCRdb redid the calling of the PCR reads with MiXCR, one entry per CDR3 protein. Here the sample spans roughly 340,000 distinct CDR3 sequences, about a sixth being singletons. V was shortened by 5 bases and J by 2 bases, with 15 bases between the two germline ends. The CDR3 has 15 residues. Findings and limits, study-wide: Diversity and T-cell counts at one year after transplant derived mostly from new T cells.

This clonotype appeared many times. Its specificity is unknown. This TCR was sampled from a male patient aged 2-10 years who had a stem cell transplant for acute lymphoblastic leukemia, so the T cells may come from the graft donor. V gene TRBV12-3 or TRBV12-4 combines with J gene TRBJ1-2; D is ambiguous. Sequencing was performed on PBMCs, mostly from graft donor cells, taken 360 days after TCRalphabeta/CD19-depleted stem cell transplant. The CDR3 bases are TGTGCCAGCAGTCTCCCCGGGCCCGGGAACTATGGCTACACCTTC. Its protein product is CASSLPGPGNYGYTF.